This T cell receptor (beta chain) originates from a study of blood T cells in healthy people across ages. Study overall: Capture by template switching was about one barcoded beta molecule per two T cells.

General observations from the study: As age increased, TCR beta diversity per million T cells fell in a roughly linear fashion.

Only a few counts were recorded for this clonotype. The antigen is unknown. Alongside a J-beta primer mix, a sample-barcoded 5' primer served in a second PCR lasting roughly 7 to 11 cycles. TCRdb re-called the 5' RACE reads with MiXCR, one entry per CDR3 protein. The table records roughly 500,000 distinct CDR3 sequences, roughly 28% of them present only once. This CDR3 has 14 amino acids. Trimming stripped 4 bases from V and 3 bases from J, with 10 bases between. The V gene's germline CDR1 is SGHTA and CDR2 FQGTGA. The specimen was blood. The V and J genes are TRBV7-3 and TRBJ2-1, with D hard to call. This TCR was recovered from a woman aged 70-85 years in good health. The CDR3 is CASSSTYSYNEQFF. The CDR3 DNA is TGTGCCAGCAGCTCCACGTATAGCTACAATGAGCAGTTCTTC.